The TCR beta chain described here comes from a study of radiation and T cells in renal cell carcinoma. Time point given: blood 4 weeks post-SBRT, at nephrectomy. The treatment is: 15 Gy SBRT to primary tumor, nephrectomy 4 weeks later. Nephrectomy followed 15 Gy stereotactic body radiation by 4 weeks. Germline assignment: CDR1 MNHNS and CDR2 SASEGT. V lost 0 bases, J lost 4 bases, and 12 bases lay in between. This CDR3 contains 16 residues. Clones were sequenced by immunoSEQ multiplex PCR, and TCRdb holds only the in-frame ones, with some missing. The top ten clones hold around a sixth of a sample with just under 150,000 clones, 80% to 90% of them seen once.

Material: blood, obtained from a patient whose treatment included radiotherapy and nephrectomy. This chain connects TRBV6-1 to TRBJ1-4; unclear D gene. The receptor's source is a woman in her 50s with renal cell carcinoma. CDR3 sequence reads: CASSEAVSSSNEKLFF. CDR3 in DNA: TGTGCCAGCAGTGAAGCGGTGAGCAGCAGTAATGAAAAACTGTTTTTT.